The present TCR beta chain was sequenced within a study of blood T cell repertoires in COVID-19. In the authors' methods: Amplified reference gene primers provided the basis for estimating nucleated cell counts. Libraries were prepared by immunoSEQ multiplex PCR; TCRdb keeps only in-frame clonotypes and omits some of them. V and J calls and clone size are given by that table; D and trimming were obtained from the DNA. The top ten hold 14% to 15% of the sample, which has about 110,000 clones, about 84% seen once. This CDR3 region has 15 residues. V lost 0 bases to trimming and J lost 4 bases; unmatched junction nucleotides: 5. CDR1 SGHRS and CDR2 YFSETQ come from the germline V gene.

The clonotype comes from a woman aged 60 to 75 with acute or convalescent COVID-19. The sequenced sample consisted of peripheral blood. This chain uses TRBV5-1 with TRBJ1-1; 8 bases line up with TRBD1. CDR3 nucleotide sequence: TGCGCCAGCAGCTTGGAACAGGGGGTGCGCACTGAAGCTTTCTTT. This gives the protein CASSLEQGVRTEAFF.